The entry below gives a single T cell receptor (beta chain) sequence along with its context. The target antigen is unknown. J was trimmed by 4 bases and V by 6 bases; bases with no gene match: 8. Germline values: CDR1 SNHLY, CDR2 FYNNEI. CDR3 size: 14 residues. This entry belongs to a study of graft-versus-host responses after intestinal transplantation. In the study overall: Anti-thymocyte globulin induction was given to all recipients, followed by tacrolimus and steroids for roughly 3 years.

General study results and limits: In patients with graft-donor T cell macrochimerism, allograft graft-versus-host to host-versus-graft clonal ratios were high.

Profiling relied on immunoSEQ multiplex PCR, and the TCRdb table lists in-frame clones only, not all of them. The repertoire holds some 70,000 clones, with 92% as singletons. This clonotype was sampled from a human patient who received an intestinal transplant, so some T cells may come from the graft donor. The chain recombines TRBV2 with TRBJ1-2, with 7 bases identical to TRBD1. The material was bone marrow, obtained roughly 110 weeks after intestinal transplantation. The CDR3 DNA sequence: TGTGCCAGCAGAGCCGGACAGGACCTCTATGGCTACACCTTC. Translating it yields CASRAGQDLYGYTF.